Shown below are 2 T cell receptor beta chains from a single sample sequenced in a study of CD4 T cells in relation to SARS-CoV-2 and coronaviruses. Some clones are missing from TCRdb's copy, which holds only in-frame ones; the method was immunoSEQ multiplex PCR. Of about 12,000 clones listed, over 65% were seen once; the top ten hold 6% to 9.5%. Unexposed donor CD4+ T cells date from about 2011-2018, before the COVID-19 pandemic. After ten to eleven days of culture, CD4+ T cells were isolated. These receptors lack a known antigen. Sequenced: CD4+ T cells from PBMCs, cultured in vitro. All receptors come from a human donor in good health.

This sequence joins TRBV29-1 and TRBJ2-2; TRBD2 matches at 7 bases. J lost 1 base, V lost 1 base, and 6 bases had no gene match. This CDR3 spans 16 amino acids. CDR1 is SQVTM and CDR2 is ANQGSEA in the germline V gene. For the CDR3, the DNA is TGCAGCGTTGAAGGAGGGCTAGCGGAGAACACCGGGGAGCTGTTTTTT. Its translation is CSVEGGLAENTGELFF.

This sequence joins TRBV5-3 and TRBJ1-1; 7 positions match TRBD1. TRBV5-3 carries the ORF label, with uncertain function. Trimming cost V 6 bases and J 1 base; bases outside gene matches: 3. The CDR3 has 13 amino acids. DNA of the CDR3: TGTGCCAGAAACGGGACAGAGAACACTGAAGCTTTCTTT. Translated, it gives CARNGTENTEAFF.